This TCR beta chain was captured by sequencing in a study of identical twins. TCRdb ran MiXCR on the 5' RACE reads and lists one entry per CDR3 protein. The sample holds hundreds of thousands of distinct CDR3 sequences, roughly 26% seen once. Germline V gene sequence: CDR1 SGHRS, CDR2 YFSETQ. V dropped 7 bases and J dropped 6 bases, with 14 bases sitting between them. This CDR3 spans 13 amino acids. This clonotype was found a few times. A further study also used this sample, focusing on T cells expressing NK-cell markers. This second report adds: 1.0-7.0% of CD8+ T cells in over 5 donors belonged to dominant NKG2C+ clonotypes.

What was sequenced was CD4+ T cells sorted from blood. This chain links TRBV5-1 with TRBJ2-1, with a tentative D call TRBD1 (6 bases). The source is a woman under 30 in good health. CDR3 coding DNA: TGCGCCAGCTCCTGGGGGCCAGGCAATGAGCAGTTCTTC. Protein sequence: CASSWGPGNEQFF.